A single sample is the source of the 10 T cell receptor beta chains below, sequenced in a study of OX40 agonist ivuxolimab in advanced cancers. Sequenced by immunoSEQ multiplex PCR; TCRdb stores in-frame clones only, minus some. The sample has approximately 50,000 clones, 80% to 85% seen once. Here the sequenced sample was CD4+ or CD8+ T cells sorted from blood, taken in a trial of the OX40 agonist ivuxolimab. The receptors stem from an adult with an advanced solid tumor such as melanoma, head and neck, liver or kidney cancer.

This clone showed up just once. The chain is built from TRBV30 and TRBJ2-2; the match to TRBD2 covers 10 bases. From germline, CDR1 is GTSNPN and CDR2 SVGIG (reference sequence). This CDR3 has 15 amino acids. V lost 0 bases, J lost 4 bases, and 2 bases stayed unmatched. This chain's CDR3 is CAWSVSGGGTGELFF. The DNA of the CDR3 is TGTGCCTGGAGTGTAAGCGGGGGGGGCACCGGGGAGCTGTTTTTT.

This chain uses TRBV7-4 with TRBJ2-1; D gene uncertain. CDR3 length equals 15 residues. Trimming took 3 bases from V and 8 from J, leaving 17 bases between them. CDR1 is SGHVT and CDR2 is SQSDAQ in the germline V gene. The DNA of the CDR3 is TGTGCCAGCAGCTTTGGCACCCCACTCAATGATGAGCAGTTCTTC. Encoded protein: CASSFGTPLNDEQFF. Based on the CDR3 plus reference TRBV7-4 and TRBJ2-1, the full variable domain is GAGVSQSPRYKVAKRGRDVALRCDSISGHVTLYWYRQTLGQGSEVLTYSQSDAQRDKSGRPSGRFSAERPERSVSTLKIQRTEQGDSAVYLCASSFGTPLNDEQFFGPGTRLTVL.

V and J are TRBV10-2 and TRBJ2-2; the match to TRBD1 covers 7 bases. The germline CDR1 and CDR2 sequences are WSHSY and SAAADI. This CDR3 has 14 residues. The V and J ends lost 9 bases and 4 bases, in that order; junction bases with no gene match: 8. CDR3 in amino acids: CASSRGQSTGELFF. The CDR3 region has the DNA TGCGCCAGTTCTAGGGGACAGTCCACCGGGGAGCTGTTTTTT.

V usage is TRBV28 and J usage is TRBJ2-7; D may match TRBD1 or TRBD2 (5 bases each). CDR3 length: 15 residues. Germline V gene sequence: CDR1 MDHEN, CDR2 SYDVKM. Deletions cut 4 bases from V and 0 bases from J, with 13 bases between. The CDR3 DNA reads TGTGCCAGCAGTTCCGGGACGGCCAGCTCCTACGAGCAGTACTTC. Translation gives CASSSGTASSYEQYF.

V usage is TRBV7-9 and J usage is TRBJ2-1, with 11 bases identical to TRBD2. The germline gives CDR1 SEHNR, CDR2 FQNEAQ (reference sequence). The J segment lost 4 bases and the V segment lost 1 base, leaving 0 bases of the junction unmatched. This CDR3 is built from 15 residues. As DNA, the CDR3 is TGTGCCAGCAGCTTAGTAGCGGGGGGGTACAATGAGCAGTTCTTC. This sequence encodes CASSLVAGGYNEQFF.

The chain carries TRBV6-1 and TRBJ1-5; D unresolved. Germline assignment: CDR1 MNHNS and CDR2 SASEGT. The CDR3 has 13 residues. Trimming took 7 bases from V and 6 from J, leaving 13 bases between them. CDR3 sequence reads: CASTGENGQPQHF. DNA of the CDR3: TGTGCCAGCACCGGGGAAAACGGTCAGCCCCAGCATTTT.

This clone has just one count. The chain joins TRBV2 to TRBJ1-6, with 7 bases matching TRBD1. Per germline, CDR1 SNHLY and CDR2 FYNNEI. The CDR3 sequence is 14 residues long. Germline trimming cut 6 bases from V and 7 bases from J; bases unmatched to any gene: 6. This CDR3 is CASRLDRLNSPLHF. CDR3 nucleotides: TGTGCCAGCAGATTGGACAGGTTAAATTCACCCCTCCACTTT.

This sequence joins TRBV5-1 and TRBJ2-7; D possibly corresponds to TRBD1 (5 bases). This CDR3 comprises 14 residues. V gave up 0 bases and J gave up 3 bases, with 10 bases separating them. Germline lookup yields CDR1 SGHRS and CDR2 YFSETQ. Here the CDR3 DNA reads TGCGCCAGCAGCTTGGCCACCGACAGCTACGAGCAGTACTTC. This gives the protein CASSLATDSYEQYF. The full variable domain, with the rest looked up from reference TRBV5-1 and TRBJ2-7, is KAGVTQTPRYLIKTRGQQVTLSCSPISGHRSVSWYQQTPGQGLQFLFEYFSETQRNKGNFPGRFSGRQFSNSRSEMNVSTLELGDSALYLCASSLATDSYEQYFGPGTRLTVT.

J is TRBJ1-2 and V is TRBV30; D remains unclear. Trimming shortened V by 5 bases and J by 4 bases, and 14 bases separated the two germline ends. This CDR3 contains 13 residues. Germline values: CDR1 GTSNPN, CDR2 SVGIG (reference sequence). CDR3 region: CAWSLDGLYGYTF. In DNA, the CDR3 is TGTGCCTGGTCCCTAGACGGGCTCTATGGCTACACCTTC. The complete variable domain, with remaining parts taken from reference TRBV30 and TRBJ1-2, reads SQTIHQWPATLVQPVGSPLSLECTVEGTSNPNLYWYRQAAGRGLQLLFYSVGIGQISSEVPQNLSASRPQDRQFILSSKKLLLSDSGFYLCAWSLDGLYGYTFGSGTRLTVV.

V gene TRBV5-4 combines with J gene TRBJ1-2; the D is unclear. This CDR3 has 15 residues. Per germline, CDR1 SGHNT and CDR2 YYREEE (reference sequence). V was clipped by 2 bases and J by 4 bases, with 15 bases between them. The CDR3 sequence is CASSFQGGTSYGYTF. CDR3 DNA: TGTGCCAGCAGCTTCCAAGGTGGAACTAGCTATGGCTACACCTTC.